This is a list of T cell receptor beta chains from one sample in a study of shared clonotypes between healthy human individuals. Using immunoSEQ multiplex PCR, the repertoire was profiled, and TCRdb retains in-frame clones only, with some absent. The sample records approximately 1,500,000 clones, 96% being singletons. The source material was naive CD4+ T cells sorted from blood. The receptors originated from a man aged 25 to 45 in good health. CDR3s include the opening cysteine and the closing phenylalanine or tryptophan. Each record gives: CDR3 length, V gene, J gene, D gene, clone size, CDR3 protein, CDR3 DNA. D genes are given only for firm matches. Only some rows state a clone size, as once, few, many or a class for expanded clones.

length: 13
V: TRBV5-4
J: TRBJ1-2
D: -
size: -
CDR3: CASSLEPNYGYTF
DNA: TGTGCCAGCAGCTTGGAACCTAACTATGGCTACACCTTC

length: 14
V: TRBV5-1
J: TRBJ1-1
D: TRBD1
size: -
CDR3: CASSSGQVNTEAFF
DNA: TGCGCCAGCAGCTCCGGACAGGTGAACACTGAAGCTTTCTTT

length: 15
V: TRBV7-6
J: TRBJ1-1
D: -
size: -
CDR3: CASSSEGLSLAEAFF
DNA: TGTGCCAGCAGCTCCGAGGGCCTCTCACTCGCTGAAGCTTTCTTT

length: 17
V: TRBV18
J: TRBJ2-1
D: TRBD1
size: -
CDR3: CASSPTQGVLTGNEQFF
DNA: TGTGCCAGCTCACCAACCCAGGGGGTCCTAACCGGCAATGAGCAGTTCTTC

length: 16
V: TRBV15
J: TRBJ2-7
D: TRBD2
size: -
CDR3: CATSASSGRSYYEQYF
DNA: TGTGCCACCAGCGCTAGTAGCGGGAGGTCGTACTACGAGCAGTACTTC

length: 14
V: TRBV12-5
J: TRBJ1-2
D: -
size: -
CDR3: CASGPAGGNYGYTF
DNA: TGTGCTAGTGGTCCCGCCGGGGGAAACTATGGCTACACCTTC

length: 15
V: TRBV5-1
J: TRBJ2-7
D: TRBD2
size: few
CDR3: CASSLVTSGSYEQYF
DNA: TGCGCCAGCAGCTTGGTGACTAGCGGGAGCTACGAGCAGTACTTC

length: 15
V: TRBV5-1
J: TRBJ2-7
D: -
size: -
CDR3: CASSLGYREGIEQYF
DNA: TGCGCCAGCAGCTTGGGTTACAGGGAGGGGATCGAGCAGTACTTC

length: 15
V: TRBV7-2
J: TRBJ2-2
D: -
size: -
CDR3: CASSLARTTAGELFF
DNA: TGTGCCAGCAGCTTAGCTAGGACAACGGCCGGGGAGCTGTTTTTT

length: 13
V: TRBV6-5
J: TRBJ2-7
D: TRBD1
size: -
CDR3: CASRQTGAYEQYF
DNA: TGTGCCAGCAGGCAGACAGGGGCCTACGAGCAGTACTTC

length: 14
V: TRBV12-1
J: TRBJ2-7
D: -
size: -
CDR3: CASSQTGGGYEQYF
DNA: TGTGCCAGCAGCCAGACAGGGGGCGGGTACGAGCAGTACTTC

length: 15
V: TRBV10-1
J: TRBJ2-4
D: -
size: -
CDR3: CASSESRGSGNIQYF
DNA: TGCGCCAGCAGTGAGTCCCGGGGATCGGGAAACATTCAGTACTTC

length: 18
V: TRBV5-1
J: TRBJ2-7
D: -
size: -
CDR3: CASSLRPPLVQSSYEQYF
DNA: TGCGCCAGCAGCTTAAGGCCCCCACTAGTCCAGAGCTCCTACGAGCAGTACTTC

length: 12
V: TRBV7-2
J: TRBJ1-1
D: -
size: -
CDR3: CASSSRHTEAFF
DNA: TGTGCCAGCAGCTCCAGACACACTGAAGCTTTCTTT

length: 14
V: TRBV11-2
J: TRBJ2-7
D: -
size: -
CDR3: CASSFSRGPYEQYF
DNA: TGTGCCAGCAGCTTTAGCAGGGGACCCTACGAGCAGTACTTC

length: 16
V: TRBV5-8
J: TRBJ2-7
D: -
size: few
CDR3: CASRSVHRGRIYEQYF
DNA: TGTGCCAGCAGGAGTGTCCATCGGGGTCGGATCTACGAGCAGTACTTC

length: 15
V: TRBV28
J: TRBJ1-5
D: -
size: -
CDR3: CASSLPGQNGQPQHF
DNA: TGTGCCAGCAGTTTACCGGGACAAAACGGTCAGCCCCAGCATTTT

length: 15
V: TRBV5-6
J: TRBJ2-1
D: -
size: -
CDR3: CASSVEQGGYNEQFF
DNA: TGTGCCAGCAGCGTAGAACAGGGAGGGTACAATGAGCAGTTCTTC

length: 15
V: TRBV5-6
J: TRBJ2-7
D: TRBD1
size: -
CDR3: CASSVPGQGFYEQYF
DNA: TGTGCCAGCAGCGTACCGGGACAGGGCTTCTACGAGCAGTACTTC

length: 17
V: TRBV5-1
J: TRBJ1-2
D: -
size: -
CDR3: CASSPILATNMWDGYTF
DNA: TGCGCCAGCAGCCCTATTTTGGCGACTAATATGTGGGATGGCTACACCTTC

length: 17
V: TRBV10-1
J: TRBJ2-1
D: TRBD2
size: -
CDR3: CASSSGLAGGWENEQFF
DNA: TGCGCCAGCAGTTCCGGACTAGCGGGAGGTTGGGAAAATGAGCAGTTCTTC

length: 19
V: TRBV7-9
J: TRBJ1-2
D: TRBD1
size: -
CDR3: CASSSSFETGATFNYGYTF
DNA: TGTGCCAGCAGCTCATCCTTCGAGACAGGGGCGACCTTTAACTATGGCTACACCTTC

length: 16
V: TRBV11-2
J: TRBJ1-1
D: -
size: -
CDR3: CASSLRRGGLNTEAFF
DNA: TGTGCCAGCAGCTTAAGGCGTGGCGGACTGAACACTGAAGCTTTCTTT

length: 14
V: TRBV5-1
J: TRBJ2-1
D: TRBD1
size: -
CDR3: CASSPGQAHNEQFF
DNA: TGCGCCAGCAGCCCGGGACAGGCCCACAATGAGCAGTTCTTC

length: 15
V: TRBV5-8
J: TRBJ2-7
D: -
size: few
CDR3: CASSLGATLDYEQYF
DNA: TGTGCCAGCAGCTTGGGGGCGACACTAGATTACGAGCAGTACTTC

length: 16
V: TRBV7-9
J: TRBJ2-2
D: -
size: -
CDR3: CASSVTGEVGTGELFF
DNA: TGTGCCAGCAGCGTAACAGGGGAGGTTGGGACCGGGGAGCTGTTTTTT

length: 11
V: TRBV28
J: TRBJ1-1
D: -
size: -
CDR3: CASMEVSLAFF
DNA: TGTGCCAGCATGGAAGTGTCGTTAGCTTTCTTT

length: 14
V: TRBV29-1
J: TRBJ2-1
D: TRBD2
size: -
CDR3: CSTSGRSSYNEQFF
DNA: TGCAGCACGAGCGGGAGGAGCTCCTACAATGAGCAGTTCTTC

length: 14
V: TRBV28
J: TRBJ1-5
D: TRBD1
size: -
CDR3: CASINDRVDQPQHF
DNA: TGTGCCAGCATCAACGACAGGGTTGATCAGCCCCAGCATTTT

length: 13
V: TRBV7-3
J: TRBJ1-1
D: -
size: -
CDR3: CASSLGGHTEAFF
DNA: TGTGCCAGCAGCTTAGGGGGTCACACTGAAGCTTTCTTT

length: 15
V: TRBV15
J: TRBJ2-1
D: TRBD2
size: -
CDR3: CATSGGLAGVNEQFF
DNA: TGTGCCACCAGCGGGGGACTAGCGGGAGTGAATGAGCAGTTCTTC

length: 13
V: TRBV11-2
J: TRBJ2-4
D: -
size: once
CDR3: CASSNRAGDIQYF
DNA: TGTGCCAGCAGCAACCGAGCAGGGGACATTCAGTACTTC

length: 16
V: TRBV5-1
J: TRBJ2-5
D: TRBD1
size: -
CDR3: CASSLEGTGVQETQYF
DNA: TGCGCCAGCAGCTTGGAGGGGACAGGGGTGCAAGAGACCCAGTACTTC

length: 17
V: TRBV7-9
J: TRBJ2-2
D: -
size: -
CDR3: CASSLGSRPQGPGELFF
DNA: TGTGCCAGCAGCTTAGGCTCTAGGCCCCAGGGCCCCGGGGAGCTGTTTTTT

length: 12
V: TRBV29-1
J: TRBJ2-1
D: -
size: -
CDR3: CSVRVSYNEQFF
DNA: TGCAGCGTGAGGGTGAGCTACAATGAGCAGTTCTTC

length: 12
V: TRBV4-1
J: TRBJ2-3
D: -
size: once
CDR3: CASSRPMDTQYF
DNA: TGCGCCAGCAGCCGACCGATGGATACGCAGTATTTT

length: 16
V: TRBV28
J: TRBJ2-1
D: TRBD2
size: -
CDR3: CASSLQGLAGLNEQFF
DNA: TGTGCCAGCAGTCTCCAGGGACTAGCGGGATTGAATGAGCAGTTCTTC

length: 16
V: TRBV27
J: TRBJ2-1
D: TRBD2
size: -
CDR3: CASSPRTSGNYNEQFF
DNA: TGTGCCAGCAGTCCTCGGACTAGCGGGAATTACAATGAGCAGTTCTTC

length: 16
V: TRBV5-5
J: TRBJ1-4
D: -
size: -
CDR3: CASSFLGGSTNEKLFF
DNA: TGTGCCAGCAGCTTTTTGGGGGGCAGTACTAATGAAAAACTGTTTTTT

length: 16
V: TRBV7-8
J: TRBJ1-2
D: -
size: -
CDR3: CASSLGGERLNYGYTF
DNA: TGTGCCAGCAGCTTGGGCGGGGAAAGACTAAACTATGGCTACACCTTC

length: 16
V: TRBV5-5
J: TRBJ2-2
D: TRBD1
size: -
CDR3: CASSLTTGGNTGELFF
DNA: TGTGCCAGCAGCTTAACTACAGGGGGTAACACCGGGGAGCTGTTTTTT

length: 14
V: TRBV6-5
J: TRBJ2-5
D: -
size: -
CDR3: CASGTPRTEGTQYF
DNA: TGTGCCAGCGGGACTCCCAGGACCGAAGGGACCCAGTACTTC

length: 15
V: TRBV29-1
J: TRBJ2-7
D: -
size: once
CDR3: CSVEGGRQGNYEQYF
DNA: TGCAGCGTTGAAGGAGGCAGGCAGGGAAACTACGAGCAGTACTTC

length: 13
V: TRBV28
J: TRBJ2-3
D: -
size: -
CDR3: CASRDGRTDTQYF
DNA: TGTGCCAGCAGAGACGGACGCACAGATACGCAGTATTTT

length: 16
V: TRBV5-6
J: TRBJ2-1
D: TRBD2
size: -
CDR3: CASSLTPGRPAVEQFF
DNA: TGTGCCAGCAGCTTGACCCCCGGGAGGCCTGCTGTTGAGCAGTTCTTC

length: 17
V: TRBV28
J: TRBJ2-7
D: TRBD2
size: -
CDR3: CASRPSGLAGGAYEQYF
DNA: TGTGCCAGCAGACCTTCAGGACTAGCGGGAGGCGCCTACGAGCAGTACTTC

length: 13
V: TRBV6-1
J: TRBJ1-2
D: -
size: -
CDR3: CASSERGAMRYTF
DNA: TGTGCCAGCAGTGAGCGGGGTGCTATGCGCTACACCTTC

length: 16
V: TRBV5-5
J: TRBJ1-4
D: -
size: -
CDR3: CASSLSGGTENEKLFF
DNA: TGTGCCAGCAGCTTGTCGGGGGGGACGGAGAATGAAAAACTGTTTTTT

length: 15
V: TRBV5-4
J: TRBJ2-1
D: TRBD2
size: once
CDR3: CASSSRAGVGNEQFF
DNA: TGTGCCAGCAGCTCCAGAGCGGGAGTGGGCAATGAGCAGTTCTTC

length: 16
V: TRBV11-2
J: TRBJ2-1
D: -
size: -
CDR3: CASSSIRGTIYNEQFF
DNA: TGTGCCAGCAGCTCAATCCGGGGTACAATTTACAATGAGCAGTTCTTC

length: 15
V: TRBV9
J: TRBJ2-2
D: TRBD2
size: once
CDR3: CASSVVAGGTGELFF
DNA: TGTGCCAGCAGCGTAGTAGCGGGAGGAACCGGGGAGCTGTTTTTT

length: 17
V: TRBV11-2
J: TRBJ2-7
D: -
size: -
CDR3: CASSLMLSGTGPREQYF
DNA: TGTGCCAGCAGCTTAATGCTTAGCGGGACAGGGCCCCGAGAGCAGTACTTC

length: 12
V: TRBV29-1
J: TRBJ2-2
D: -
size: -
CDR3: CSVDHGVGELFF
DNA: TGCAGCGTTGATCACGGGGTGGGGGAGCTGTTTTTT

length: 13
V: TRBV6-1
J: TRBJ2-5
D: TRBD2
size: -
CDR3: CASILRLAGDQYF
DNA: TGTGCCAGCATTTTAAGACTAGCGGGGGATCAGTACTTC

length: 15
V: TRBV5-1
J: TRBJ1-2
D: -
size: -
CDR3: CASSFQGRGNYGYTF
DNA: TGCGCCAGCAGCTTCCAGGGTAGGGGGAACTATGGCTACACCTTC